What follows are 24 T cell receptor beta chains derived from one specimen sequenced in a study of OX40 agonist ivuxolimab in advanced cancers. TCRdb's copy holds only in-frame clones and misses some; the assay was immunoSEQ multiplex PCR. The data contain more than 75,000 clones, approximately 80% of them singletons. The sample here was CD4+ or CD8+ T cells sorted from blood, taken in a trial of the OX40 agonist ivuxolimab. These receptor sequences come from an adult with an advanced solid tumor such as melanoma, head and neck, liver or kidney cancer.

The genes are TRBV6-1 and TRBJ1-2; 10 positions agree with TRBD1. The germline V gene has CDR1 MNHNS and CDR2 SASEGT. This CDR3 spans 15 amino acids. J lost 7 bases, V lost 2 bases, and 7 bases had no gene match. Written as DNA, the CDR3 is TGTGCCAGCAGTGAAAGCCCGACAGGGGGCGGTGGCTACACCTTC. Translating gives CASSESPTGGGGYTF.

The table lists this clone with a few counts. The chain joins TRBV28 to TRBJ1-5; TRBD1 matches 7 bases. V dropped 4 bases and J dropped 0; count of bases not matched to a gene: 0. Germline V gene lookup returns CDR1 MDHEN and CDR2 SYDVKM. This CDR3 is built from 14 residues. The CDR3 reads CASSSGGSNQPQHF. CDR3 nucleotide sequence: TGTGCCAGCAGTTCAGGGGGTAGCAATCAGCCCCAGCATTTT.

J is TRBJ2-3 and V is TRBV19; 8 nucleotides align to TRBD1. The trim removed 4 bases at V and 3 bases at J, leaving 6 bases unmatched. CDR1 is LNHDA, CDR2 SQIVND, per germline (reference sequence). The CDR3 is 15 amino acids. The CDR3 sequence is CASSRRTGRTDTQYF. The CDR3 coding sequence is TGTGCCAGTAGTAGACGGACAGGGAGGACAGATACGCAGTATTTT.

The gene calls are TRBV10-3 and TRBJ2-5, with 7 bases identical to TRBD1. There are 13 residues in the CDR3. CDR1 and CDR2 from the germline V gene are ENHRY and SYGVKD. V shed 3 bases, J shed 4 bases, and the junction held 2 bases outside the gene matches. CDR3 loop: CAISEGGRETQYF. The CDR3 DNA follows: TGTGCCATCAGTGAAGGGGGCAGAGAGACCCAGTACTTC.

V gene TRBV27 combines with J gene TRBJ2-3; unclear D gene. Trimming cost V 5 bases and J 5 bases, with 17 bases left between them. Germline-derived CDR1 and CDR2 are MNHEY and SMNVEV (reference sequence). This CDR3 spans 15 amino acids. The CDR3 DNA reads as TGTGCCAGCAGTCCCCCCGGTGTTTCGGGAGATACGCAGTATTTT. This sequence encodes CASSPPGVSGDTQYF.

In nucleotides, the CDR3 is TGTGCCAGTAGTGCAACAGCGGGAGCTAGCTACGAGCAGTACTTC. Its protein is CASSATAGASYEQYF. The J gene is TRBJ2-7, the V gene TRBV19; 8 bases agree with TRBD2. CDR3 length equals 15 residues. Losses at the gene ends were 5 bases for V and 3 bases for J; bases not matched to a gene: 9. Germline CDR1 reads LNHDA; CDR2 reads SQIVND (reference sequence).

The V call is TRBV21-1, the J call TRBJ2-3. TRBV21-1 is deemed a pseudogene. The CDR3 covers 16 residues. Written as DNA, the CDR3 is TGTGCCAGCAGCAAAGCGCGGCGCAGGGAGACAGATACGCAGTATTTT. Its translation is CASSKARRRETDTQYF.

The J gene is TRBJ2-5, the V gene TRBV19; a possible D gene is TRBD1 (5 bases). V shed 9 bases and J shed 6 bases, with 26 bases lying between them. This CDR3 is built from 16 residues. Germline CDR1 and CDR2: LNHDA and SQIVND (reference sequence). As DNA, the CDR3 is TGTGCCAGCCTCCTCCTAGGGCAGGGTGATCCCAAGACCCAGTACTTC. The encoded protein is CASLLLGQGDPKTQYF.

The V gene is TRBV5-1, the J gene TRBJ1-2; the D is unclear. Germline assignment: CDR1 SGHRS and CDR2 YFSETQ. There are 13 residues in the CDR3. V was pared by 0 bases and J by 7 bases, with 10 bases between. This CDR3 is CASSLVGEGGYTF. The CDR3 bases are TGCGCCAGCAGCTTGGTCGGTGAGGGTGGCTACACCTTC.

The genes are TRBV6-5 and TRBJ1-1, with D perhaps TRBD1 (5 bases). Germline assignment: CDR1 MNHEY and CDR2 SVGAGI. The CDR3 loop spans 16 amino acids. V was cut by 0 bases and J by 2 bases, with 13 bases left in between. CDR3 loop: CASSYSPGLGNTEAFF. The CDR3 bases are TGTGCCAGCAGTTACTCACCAGGGTTAGGTAACACTGAAGCTTTCTTT.

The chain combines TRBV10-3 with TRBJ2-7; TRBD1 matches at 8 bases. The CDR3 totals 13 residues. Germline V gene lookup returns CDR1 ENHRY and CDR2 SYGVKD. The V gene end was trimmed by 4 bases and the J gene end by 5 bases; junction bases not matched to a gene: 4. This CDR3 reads CAISGGQGHEQYF. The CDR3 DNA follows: TGTGCCATCAGTGGAGGACAGGGTCACGAGCAGTACTTC.

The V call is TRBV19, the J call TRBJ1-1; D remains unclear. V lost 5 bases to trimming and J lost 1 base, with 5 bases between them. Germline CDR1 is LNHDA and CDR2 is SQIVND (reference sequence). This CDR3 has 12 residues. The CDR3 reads CASSPRNTEAFF. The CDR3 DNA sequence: TGTGCCAGTAGTCCCCGGAACACTGAAGCTTTCTTT.

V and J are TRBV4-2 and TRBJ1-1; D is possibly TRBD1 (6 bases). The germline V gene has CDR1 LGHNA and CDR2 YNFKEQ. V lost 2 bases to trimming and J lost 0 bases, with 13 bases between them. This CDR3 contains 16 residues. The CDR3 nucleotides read TGTGCCAGCAGCCAAAAGGCGGGACACATGAACACTGAAGCTTTCTTT. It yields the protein CASSQKAGHMNTEAFF.

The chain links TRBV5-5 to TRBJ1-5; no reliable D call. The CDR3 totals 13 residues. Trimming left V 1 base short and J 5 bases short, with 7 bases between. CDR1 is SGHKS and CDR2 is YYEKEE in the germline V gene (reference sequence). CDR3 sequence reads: CASSLYGDQPQHF. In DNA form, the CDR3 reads TGTGCCAGCAGCTTGTACGGAGATCAGCCCCAGCATTTT.

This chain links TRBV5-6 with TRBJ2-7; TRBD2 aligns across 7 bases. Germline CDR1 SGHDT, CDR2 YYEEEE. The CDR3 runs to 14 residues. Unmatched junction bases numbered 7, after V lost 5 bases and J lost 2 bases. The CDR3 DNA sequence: TGTGCCAGCAGGGGGGGAGGGCCTCCCTACGAGCAGTACTTC. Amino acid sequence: CASRGGGPPYEQYF.

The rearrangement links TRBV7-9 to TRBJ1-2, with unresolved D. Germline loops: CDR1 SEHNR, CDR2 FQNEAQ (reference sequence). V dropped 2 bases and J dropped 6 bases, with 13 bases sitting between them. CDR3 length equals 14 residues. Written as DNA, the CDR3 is TGTGCCAGCAGCTTAATTGGAGCGGGAAATGGCTACACCTTC. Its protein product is CASSLIGAGNGYTF.

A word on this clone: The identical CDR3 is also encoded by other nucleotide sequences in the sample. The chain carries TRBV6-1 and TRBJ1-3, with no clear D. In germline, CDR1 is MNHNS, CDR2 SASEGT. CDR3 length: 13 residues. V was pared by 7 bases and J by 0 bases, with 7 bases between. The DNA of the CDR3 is TGTGCCAGCATAGTCAGCTCTGGAAACACCATATATTTT. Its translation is CASIVSSGNTIYF.

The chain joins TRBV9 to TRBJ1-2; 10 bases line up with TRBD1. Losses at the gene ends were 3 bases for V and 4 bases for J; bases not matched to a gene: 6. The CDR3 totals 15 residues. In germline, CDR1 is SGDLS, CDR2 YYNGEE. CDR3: CASSEGQGNGYGYTF. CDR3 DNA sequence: TGTGCCAGCAGCGAGGGACAGGGGAATGGCTATGGCTACACCTTC.

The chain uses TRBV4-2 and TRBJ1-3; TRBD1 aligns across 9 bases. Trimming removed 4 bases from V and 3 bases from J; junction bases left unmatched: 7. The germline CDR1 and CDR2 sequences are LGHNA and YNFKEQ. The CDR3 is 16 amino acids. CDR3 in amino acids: CASSLRTGESGNTIYF. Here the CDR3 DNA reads TGTGCCAGCAGCCTACGGACAGGGGAGAGTGGAAACACCATATATTTT.

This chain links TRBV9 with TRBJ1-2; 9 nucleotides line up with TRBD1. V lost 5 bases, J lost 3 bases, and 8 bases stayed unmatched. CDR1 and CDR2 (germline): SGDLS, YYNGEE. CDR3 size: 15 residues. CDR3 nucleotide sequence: TGTGCCAGCAGTAGAACAGGGGGCGCGGACTATGGCTACACCTTC. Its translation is CASSRTGGADYGYTF.

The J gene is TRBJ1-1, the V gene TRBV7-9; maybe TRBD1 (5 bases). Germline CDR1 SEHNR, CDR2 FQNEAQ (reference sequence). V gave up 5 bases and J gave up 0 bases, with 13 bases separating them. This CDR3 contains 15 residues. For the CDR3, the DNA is TGTGCCAGCAGCCCAGAACAGGTTTTGAACACTGAAGCTTTCTTT. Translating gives CASSPEQVLNTEAFF.

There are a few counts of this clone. In DNA form, the CDR3 reads TGTGCCAGCATGAATCGGGCTACTGGCACAGATACGCAGTATTTT. This encodes CASMNRATGTDTQYF. This chain joins TRBV7-2 and TRBJ2-3; no reliable D call. Trimming left V 7 bases short and J 1 base short, with 15 bases between. This CDR3 spans 15 amino acids. Germline V gene sequence: CDR1 SGHTA, CDR2 FQGNSA.

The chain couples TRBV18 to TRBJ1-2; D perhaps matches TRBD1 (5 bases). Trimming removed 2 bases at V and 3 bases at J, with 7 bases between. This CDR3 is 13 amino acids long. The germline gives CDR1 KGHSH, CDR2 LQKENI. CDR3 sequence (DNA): TGTGCCAGCTCACCAGACAGATACTATGGCTACACCTTC. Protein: CASSPDRYYGYTF.

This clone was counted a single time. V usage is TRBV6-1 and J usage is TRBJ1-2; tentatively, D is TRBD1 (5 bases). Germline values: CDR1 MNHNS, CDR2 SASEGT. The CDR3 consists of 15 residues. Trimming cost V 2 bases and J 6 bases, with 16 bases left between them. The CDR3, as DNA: TGTGCCAGCAGTGAATGGGGGGAAAAAGGCAATGGCTACACCTTC. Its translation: CASSEWGEKGNGYTF.